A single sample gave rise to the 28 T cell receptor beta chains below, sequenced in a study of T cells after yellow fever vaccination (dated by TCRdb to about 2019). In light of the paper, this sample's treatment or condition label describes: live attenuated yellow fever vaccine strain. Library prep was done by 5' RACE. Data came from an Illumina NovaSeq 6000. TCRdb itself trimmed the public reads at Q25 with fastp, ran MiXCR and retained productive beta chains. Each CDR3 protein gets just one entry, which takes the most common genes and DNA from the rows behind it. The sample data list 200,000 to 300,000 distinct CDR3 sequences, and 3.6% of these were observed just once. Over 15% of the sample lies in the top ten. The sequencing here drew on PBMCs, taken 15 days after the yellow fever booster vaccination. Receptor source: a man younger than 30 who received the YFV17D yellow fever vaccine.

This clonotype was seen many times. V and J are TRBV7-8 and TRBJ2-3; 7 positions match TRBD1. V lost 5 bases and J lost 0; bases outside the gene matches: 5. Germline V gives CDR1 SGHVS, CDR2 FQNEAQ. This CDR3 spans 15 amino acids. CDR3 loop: CASSTRTGSTDTQYF. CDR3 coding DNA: TGTGCCAGCAGCACGCGGACAGGAAGCACAGATACGCAGTATTTT.

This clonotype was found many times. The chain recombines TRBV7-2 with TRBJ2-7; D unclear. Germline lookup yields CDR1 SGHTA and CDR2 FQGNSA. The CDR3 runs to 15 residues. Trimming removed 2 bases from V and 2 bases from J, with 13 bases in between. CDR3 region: CASSLRADDAYEQYF. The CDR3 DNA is TGTGCCAGCAGCTTAAGGGCGGATGATGCCTACGAGCAGTACTTC.

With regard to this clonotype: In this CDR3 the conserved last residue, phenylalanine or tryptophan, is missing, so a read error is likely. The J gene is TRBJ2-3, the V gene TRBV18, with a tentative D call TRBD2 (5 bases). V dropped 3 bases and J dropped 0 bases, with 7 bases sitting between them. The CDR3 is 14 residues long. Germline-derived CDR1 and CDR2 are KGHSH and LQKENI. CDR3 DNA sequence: TGTGCCAGCTCACCGTCGGGGAGCACAGATACGCAGTATTAT. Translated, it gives CASSPSGSTDTQYY.

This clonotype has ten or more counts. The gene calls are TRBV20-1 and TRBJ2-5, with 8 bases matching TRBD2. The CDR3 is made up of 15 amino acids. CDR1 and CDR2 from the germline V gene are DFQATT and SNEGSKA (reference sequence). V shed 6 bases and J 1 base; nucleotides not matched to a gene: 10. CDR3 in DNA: TGCAGTGCCAACGGGGGCGGGGGGACCCAAGAGACCCAGTACTTC. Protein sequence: CSANGGGGTQETQYF.

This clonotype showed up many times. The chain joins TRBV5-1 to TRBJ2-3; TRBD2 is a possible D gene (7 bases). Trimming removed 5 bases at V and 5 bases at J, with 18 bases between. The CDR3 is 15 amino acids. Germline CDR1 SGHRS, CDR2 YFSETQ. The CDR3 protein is CASSFVGGRQDTQYF. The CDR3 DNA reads TGCGCCAGCAGTTTCGTGGGGGGGCGGCAAGATACGCAGTATTTT.

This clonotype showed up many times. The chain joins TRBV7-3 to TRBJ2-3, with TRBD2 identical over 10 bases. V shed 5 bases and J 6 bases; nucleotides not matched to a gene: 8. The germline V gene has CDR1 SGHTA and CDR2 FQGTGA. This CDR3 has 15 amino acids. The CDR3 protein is CASSTGLAALDTQYF. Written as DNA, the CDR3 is TGTGCCAGCAGCACCGGACTAGCGGCGCTCGATACGCAGTATTTT.

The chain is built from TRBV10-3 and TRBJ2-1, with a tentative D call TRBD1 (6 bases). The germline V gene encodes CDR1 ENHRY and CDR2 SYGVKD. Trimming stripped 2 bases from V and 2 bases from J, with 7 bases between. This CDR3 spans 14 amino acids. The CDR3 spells CAISEGDTYNEQFF. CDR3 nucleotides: TGTGCCATCAGTGAGGGGGACACCTACAATGAGCAGTTCTTC.

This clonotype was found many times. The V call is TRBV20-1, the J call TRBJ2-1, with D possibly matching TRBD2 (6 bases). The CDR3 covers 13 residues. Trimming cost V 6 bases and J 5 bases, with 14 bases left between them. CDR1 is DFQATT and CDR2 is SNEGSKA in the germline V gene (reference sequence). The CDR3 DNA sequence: TGCAGTGCGGAACGGGGGAGCAACAATGAGCAGTTCTTC. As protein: CSAERGSNNEQFF.

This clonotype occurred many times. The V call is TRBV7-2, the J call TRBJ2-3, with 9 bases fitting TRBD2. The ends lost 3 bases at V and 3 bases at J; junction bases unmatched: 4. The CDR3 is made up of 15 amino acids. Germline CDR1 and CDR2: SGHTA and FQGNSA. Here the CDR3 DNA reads TGTGCCAGCAGCTTTAGCGGGGGTCGTACAGATACGCAGTATTTT. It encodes CASSFSGGRTDTQYF.

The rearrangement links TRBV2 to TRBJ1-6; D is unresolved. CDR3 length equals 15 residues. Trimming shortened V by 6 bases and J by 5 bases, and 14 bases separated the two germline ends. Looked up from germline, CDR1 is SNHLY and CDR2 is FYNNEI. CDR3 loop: CASRKLRTDNSPLHF. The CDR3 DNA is TGTGCCAGCAGAAAACTTCGGACGGATAATTCACCCCTCCACTTT.

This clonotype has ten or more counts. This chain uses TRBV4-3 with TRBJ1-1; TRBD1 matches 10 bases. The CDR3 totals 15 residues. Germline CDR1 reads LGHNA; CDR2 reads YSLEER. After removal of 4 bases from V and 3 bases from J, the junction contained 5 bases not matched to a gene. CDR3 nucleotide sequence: TGCGCCAGCAGCCTGGGACAGGGGCCCGACACTGAAGCTTTCTTT. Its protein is CASSLGQGPDTEAFF.

The CDR3 coding sequence is TGTGCCAGTAGAACGACAATCTCAAACCAGCCCCAGCATTTT. Translated: CASRTTISNQPQHF. The chain combines TRBV19 with TRBJ1-5; D is undetermined. The CDR3 is made up of 14 amino acids. CDR1 is LNHDA and CDR2 is SQIVND in the germline V gene (reference sequence). The ends were cut back, 6 bases at V and 7 bases at J, with 16 bases in the middle.

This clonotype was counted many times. CDR3 in DNA: TGCGCCAGCAGCTTAGAGTTTGAGCAGTACTTC. Encoded protein: CASSLEFEQYF. The gene calls are TRBV5-1 and TRBJ2-7, with D unclear. V was cut by 2 bases and J by 7 bases, with 7 bases left in between. This CDR3 spans 11 amino acids. Germline assignment: CDR1 SGHRS and CDR2 YFSETQ.

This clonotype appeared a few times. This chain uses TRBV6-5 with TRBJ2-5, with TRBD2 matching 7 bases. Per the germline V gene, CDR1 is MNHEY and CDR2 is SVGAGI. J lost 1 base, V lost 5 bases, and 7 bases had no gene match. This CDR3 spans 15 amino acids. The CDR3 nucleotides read TGTGCCAGCAGTCAAATAATAGCGGGCCAAGAGACCCAGTACTTC. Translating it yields CASSQIIAGQETQYF.

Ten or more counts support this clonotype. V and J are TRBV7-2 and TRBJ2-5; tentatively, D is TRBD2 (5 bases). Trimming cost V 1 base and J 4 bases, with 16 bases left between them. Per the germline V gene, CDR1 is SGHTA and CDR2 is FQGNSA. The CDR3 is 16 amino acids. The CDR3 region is CASSLVGRRLAETQYF. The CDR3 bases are TGTGCCAGCAGCTTAGTCGGCCGGCGGCTAGCAGAGACCCAGTACTTC.

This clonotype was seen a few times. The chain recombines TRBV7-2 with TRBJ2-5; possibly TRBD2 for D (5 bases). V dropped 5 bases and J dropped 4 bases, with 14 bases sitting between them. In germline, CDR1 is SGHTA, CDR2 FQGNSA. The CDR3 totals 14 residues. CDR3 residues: CASSTDWAGETQYF. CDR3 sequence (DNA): TGTGCCAGCAGCACAGATTGGGCGGGAGAGACCCAGTACTTC.

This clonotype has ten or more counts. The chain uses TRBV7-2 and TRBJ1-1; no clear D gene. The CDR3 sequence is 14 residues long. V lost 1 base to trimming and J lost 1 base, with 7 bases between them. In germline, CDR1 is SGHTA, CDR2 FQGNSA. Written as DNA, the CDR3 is TGTGCCAGCAGCTTAGATTACCAGAACACTGAAGCTTTCTTT. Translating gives CASSLDYQNTEAFF.

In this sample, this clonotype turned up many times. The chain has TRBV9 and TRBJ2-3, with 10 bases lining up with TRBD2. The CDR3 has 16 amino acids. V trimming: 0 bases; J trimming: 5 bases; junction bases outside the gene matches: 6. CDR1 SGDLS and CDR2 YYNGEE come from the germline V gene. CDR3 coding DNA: TGTGCCAGCAGCGTAGGGGTAGCGGGGGGTGTAGATACGCAGTATTTT. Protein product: CASSVGVAGGVDTQYF.

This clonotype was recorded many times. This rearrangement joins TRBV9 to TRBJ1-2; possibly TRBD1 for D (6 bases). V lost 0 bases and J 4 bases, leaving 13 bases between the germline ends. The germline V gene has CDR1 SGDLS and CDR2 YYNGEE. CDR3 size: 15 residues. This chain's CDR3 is CASSVAGGPTYGYTF. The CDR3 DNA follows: TGTGCCAGCAGCGTAGCGGGGGGCCCTACCTATGGCTACACCTTC.

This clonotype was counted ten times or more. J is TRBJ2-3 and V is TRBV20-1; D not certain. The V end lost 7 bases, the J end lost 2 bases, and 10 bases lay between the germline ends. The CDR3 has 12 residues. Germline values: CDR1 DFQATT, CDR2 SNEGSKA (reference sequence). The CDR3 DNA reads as TGCAGTGTTCCGGAAAACACAGATACGCAGTATTTT. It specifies CSVPENTDTQYF.

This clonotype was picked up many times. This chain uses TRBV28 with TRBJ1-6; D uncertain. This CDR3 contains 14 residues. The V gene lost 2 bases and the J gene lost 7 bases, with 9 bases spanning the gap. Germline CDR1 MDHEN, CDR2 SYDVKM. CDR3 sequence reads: CASSLTVRNSPLHF. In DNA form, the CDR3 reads TGTGCCAGCAGTTTAACCGTGCGGAATTCACCCCTCCACTTT. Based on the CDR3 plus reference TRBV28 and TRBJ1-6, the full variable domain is DVKVTQSSRYLVKRTGEKVFLECVQDMDHENMFWYRQDPGLGLRLIYFSYDVKMKEKGDIPEGYSVSREKKERFSLILESASTNQTSMYLCASSLTVRNSPLHFGNGTRLTVT.

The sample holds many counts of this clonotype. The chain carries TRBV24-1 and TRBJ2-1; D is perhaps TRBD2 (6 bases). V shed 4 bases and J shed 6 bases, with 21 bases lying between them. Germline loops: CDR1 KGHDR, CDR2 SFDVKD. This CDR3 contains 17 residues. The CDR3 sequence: CATSDRRKGAGGNEQFF. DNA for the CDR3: TGTGCCACCAGTGACCGACGCAAAGGGGCCGGGGGCAATGAGCAGTTCTTC.

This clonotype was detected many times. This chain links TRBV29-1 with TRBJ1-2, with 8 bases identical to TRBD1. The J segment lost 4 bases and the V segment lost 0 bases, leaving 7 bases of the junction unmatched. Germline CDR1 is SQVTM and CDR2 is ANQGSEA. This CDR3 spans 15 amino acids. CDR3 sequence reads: CSVEDLTGESYGYTF. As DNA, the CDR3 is TGCAGCGTTGAAGATCTGACAGGGGAGAGCTATGGCTACACCTTC.

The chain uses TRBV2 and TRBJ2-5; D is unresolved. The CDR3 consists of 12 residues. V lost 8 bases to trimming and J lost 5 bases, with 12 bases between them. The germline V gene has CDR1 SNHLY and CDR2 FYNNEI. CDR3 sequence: CASSRVGETQYF. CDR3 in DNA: TGTGCCAGCTCACGAGTGGGTGAGACCCAGTACTTC.

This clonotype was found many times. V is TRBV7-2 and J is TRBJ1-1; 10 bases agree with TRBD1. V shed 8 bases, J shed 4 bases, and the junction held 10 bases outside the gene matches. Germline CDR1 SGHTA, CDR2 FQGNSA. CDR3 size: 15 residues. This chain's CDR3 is CASRRQGARGTEAFF. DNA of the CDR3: TGTGCCAGCCGGCGACAGGGGGCGAGGGGCACTGAAGCTTTCTTT.

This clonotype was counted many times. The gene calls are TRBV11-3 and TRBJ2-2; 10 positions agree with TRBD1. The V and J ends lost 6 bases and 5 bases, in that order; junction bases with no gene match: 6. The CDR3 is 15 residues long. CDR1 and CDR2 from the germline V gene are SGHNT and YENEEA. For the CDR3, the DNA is TGTGCCAGCAGTTCGGGACAGGGGATGACCGGGGAGCTGTTTTTT. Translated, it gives CASSSGQGMTGELFF.

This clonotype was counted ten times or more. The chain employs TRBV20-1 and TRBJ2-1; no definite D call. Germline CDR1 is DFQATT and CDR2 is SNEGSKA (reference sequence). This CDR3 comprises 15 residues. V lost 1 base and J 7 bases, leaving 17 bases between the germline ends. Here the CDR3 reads CSARVRHTVYNEQFF. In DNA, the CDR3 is TGCAGTGCTAGAGTGCGTCATACGGTATATAATGAGCAGTTCTTC.

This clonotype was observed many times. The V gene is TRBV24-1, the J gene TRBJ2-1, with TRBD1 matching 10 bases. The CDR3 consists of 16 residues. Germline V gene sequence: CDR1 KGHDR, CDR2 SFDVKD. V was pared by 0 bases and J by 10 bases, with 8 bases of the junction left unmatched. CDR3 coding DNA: TGTGCCACCAGTGATTTGGACAGGGGGCGAATTCGGGAGCAGTTCTTC. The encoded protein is CATSDLDRGRIREQFF.